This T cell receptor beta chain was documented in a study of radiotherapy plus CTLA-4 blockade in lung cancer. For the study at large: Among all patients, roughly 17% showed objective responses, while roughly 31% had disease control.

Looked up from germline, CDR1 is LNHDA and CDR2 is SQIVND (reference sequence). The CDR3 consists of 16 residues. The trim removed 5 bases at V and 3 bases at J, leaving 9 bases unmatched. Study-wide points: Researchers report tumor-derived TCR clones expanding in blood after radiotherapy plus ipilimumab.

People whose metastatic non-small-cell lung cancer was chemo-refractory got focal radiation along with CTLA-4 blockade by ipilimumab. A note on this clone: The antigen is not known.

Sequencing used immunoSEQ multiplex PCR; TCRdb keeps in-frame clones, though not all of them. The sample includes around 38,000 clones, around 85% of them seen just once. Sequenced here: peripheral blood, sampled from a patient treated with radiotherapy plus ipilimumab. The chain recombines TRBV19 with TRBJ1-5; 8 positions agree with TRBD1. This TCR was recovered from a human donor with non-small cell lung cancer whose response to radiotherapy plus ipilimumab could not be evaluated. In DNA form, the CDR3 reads TGTGCCAGTAGTCTAACAGGGGGTAACCACAATCAGCCCCAGCATTTT. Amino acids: CASSLTGGNHNQPQHF.